The 26 T cell receptor beta chains below come from one sample, sequenced in a study of CD8 T cells in ankylosing spondylitis. From the 5' RACE reads, TCRdb called clonotypes with MiXCR, one entry per CDR3 protein. The sample yields 30,000 to 45,000 distinct CDR3 sequences, around 15% seen once. The sequencing input was synovial fluid, either unsorted or a sorted T cell fraction (not recorded which). The receptors derive from a male donor with ankylosing spondylitis.

The rearrangement uses TRBV10-1 and TRBJ2-3; 9 bases line up with TRBD2. The CDR3 contains 15 residues. Germline V lookup: CDR1 WNHNN, CDR2 SYGVQD (reference sequence). V was clipped by 7 bases and J by 3 bases; unmatched bases: 8. CDR3 bases: TGCGCCAGCACCCCAGGGACTAGCATGACAGATACGCAGTATTTT. Translation gives CASTPGTSMTDTQYF.

The chain couples TRBV7-9 to TRBJ1-4; D call uncertain. The CDR3 sequence is 15 residues long. V lost 1 base to trimming and J lost 6 bases, with 12 bases between them. The germline V gene encodes CDR1 SEHNR and CDR2 FQNEAQ (reference sequence). The CDR3 loop is CASSLGLVNDEKLFF. CDR3 bases: TGTGCCAGCAGCTTAGGTTTGGTGAACGATGAAAAACTGTTTTTT. Full variable domain (rest looked up from reference TRBV7-9 and TRBJ1-4): DTGVSQNPRHKITKRGQNVTFRCDPISEHNRLYWYRQTLGQGPEFLTYFQNEAQLEKSRLLSDRFSAERPKGSFSTLEIQRTEQGDSAMYLCASSLGLVNDEKLFFGSGTQLSVL.

The chain combines TRBV28 with TRBJ2-1; D is possibly TRBD2 (6 bases). This CDR3 is 16 amino acids long. Trimming took 8 bases from V and 4 from J, leaving 21 bases between them. The germline gives CDR1 MDHEN, CDR2 SYDVKM. The CDR3 protein is CASVPPGVRAYNEQFF. In DNA, the CDR3 is TGTGCCAGCGTCCCTCCGGGAGTCAGGGCATACAATGAGCAGTTCTTC. Full variable domain (outside the CDR3, taken from reference TRBV28 and TRBJ2-1): DVKVTQSSRYLVKRTGEKVFLECVQDMDHENMFWYRQDPGLGLRLIYFSYDVKMKEKGDIPEGYSVSREKKERFSLILESASTNQTSMYLCASVPPGVRAYNEQFFGPGTRLTVL.

This chain connects TRBV29-1 to TRBJ2-1, with 16 bases matching TRBD2. The CDR3 runs to 16 residues. The V and J ends lost 6 bases and 5 bases, in that order; junction bases with no gene match: 7. Germline V CDR1 and CDR2: SQVTM, ANQGSEA. The CDR3 DNA is TGCAGCGTATTGGGGACTAGCGGGAGGGCGAACAATGAGCAGTTCTTC. The encoded protein is CSVLGTSGRANNEQFF.

This clonotype was seen ten or more times. The chain couples TRBV28 to TRBJ2-1, with 7 positions matching TRBD2. Germline V gives CDR1 MDHEN, CDR2 SYDVKM. V was clipped by 2 bases and J by 1 base; unmatched bases: 5. The CDR3 contains 16 residues. The CDR3: CASSLTRSGSYNEQFF. The CDR3 nucleotides are TGTGCCAGCAGTTTAACGCGTAGCGGGTCCTACAATGAGCAGTTCTTC.

The chain combines TRBV29-1 with TRBJ2-1; TRBD1 aligns across 7 bases. The CDR3 contains 15 residues. V trimming: 2 bases; J trimming: 10 bases; junction bases outside the gene matches: 14. The V gene's germline CDR1 is SQVTM and CDR2 ANQGSEA. CDR3 protein: CSVEFETGIVGEQFF. DNA for the CDR3: TGCAGCGTTGAATTCGAGACAGGGATCGTCGGCGAGCAGTTCTTC.

There are a few counts of this clonotype. The rearrangement joins TRBV11-2 to TRBJ2-1; D not resolved. The CDR3 sequence is 12 residues long. Germline-derived CDR1 and CDR2 are SGHAT and FQNNGV. The V end was cut by 2 bases, the J end by 10 bases, with 9 bases between. CDR3 in amino acids: CASSLILVEQFF. The CDR3 DNA reads TGTGCCAGCAGCTTAATCCTGGTGGAGCAGTTCTTC.

This clonotype was seen a handful of times. This rearrangement joins TRBV4-1 to TRBJ1-2; perhaps TRBD1 as D (5 bases). Deletions cut 1 base from V and 3 bases from J, with 15 bases between. Per the germline V gene, CDR1 is MGHRA and CDR2 is YSYEKL. The CDR3 loop spans 16 amino acids. CDR3 coding DNA: TGCGCCAGCAGCCAAGTCGCGTCAGGGTCTGACTATGGCTACACCTTC. It is translated as CASSQVASGSDYGYTF.

V is TRBV29-1 and J is TRBJ2-3; possibly TRBD2 for D (6 bases). This CDR3 spans 14 amino acids. Germline loops: CDR1 SQVTM, CDR2 ANQGSEA. V lost 2 bases to trimming and J lost 6 bases, with 15 bases between them. For the CDR3, the DNA is TGCAGCGTTGAACGGGAGAGTTCCCCCGATACGCAGTATTTT. Translating it yields CSVERESSPDTQYF.

The DNA for the CDR3 is TGTGCCAGCAGCCCCGGGACTAGCGGCTCCTACGAGCAGTACTTC. Its translation is CASSPGTSGSYEQYF. The rearrangement joins TRBV28 to TRBJ2-7; 11 bases are shared with TRBD2. Trimming took 6 bases from V and 0 from J; bases not matched to a gene: 4. Germline V CDR1 and CDR2: MDHEN, SYDVKM. This CDR3 region has 15 residues.

The V call is TRBV10-3, the J call TRBJ2-5; tentatively, D is TRBD2 (6 bases). The CDR3 extends over 13 amino acids. With 4 bases removed from V and 1 base from J, the gap between germline ends came to 7 bases. Germline V lookup: CDR1 ENHRY, CDR2 SYGVKD. CDR3 in DNA: TGTGCCATCAGTGGACTAGTCCAAGAGACCCAGTACTTC. Protein sequence: CAISGLVQETQYF.

V usage is TRBV6-1 and J usage is TRBJ1-3; no clear D. This CDR3 has 14 amino acids. Trimming left V 5 bases short and J 2 bases short, with 10 bases between. In germline, CDR1 is MNHNS, CDR2 SASEGT. The CDR3 loop reads CASSPLGAGNTIYF. As DNA, the CDR3 is TGTGCCAGCAGTCCCCTCGGGGCTGGAAACACCATATATTTT.

V usage is TRBV10-3 and J usage is TRBJ2-2; 7 nucleotides agree with TRBD2. The CDR3 consists of 15 residues. V shed 3 bases and J 6 bases; nucleotides not matched to a gene: 7. Germline V CDR1 and CDR2: ENHRY, SYGVKD. CDR3 loop: CAISESGGRAGELFF. CDR3 DNA sequence: TGTGCCATCAGTGAATCCGGGGGGAGAGCCGGGGAGCTGTTTTTT.

This clonotype appeared many times. This chain links TRBV7-3 with TRBJ1-1; D is possibly TRBD1 (6 bases). The CDR3 length is 15 residues. V was shortened by 6 bases and J by 0 bases, with 14 bases between the two germline ends. The germline V gene encodes CDR1 SGHTA and CDR2 FQGTGA. The CDR3 DNA reads as TGTGCCAGCAGTCCTACAGGGAACATGAACACTGAAGCTTTCTTT. Amino acid sequence: CASSPTGNMNTEAFF.

This clonotype has ten or more counts. This chain connects TRBV24-1 to TRBJ1-1, with a possible D match to TRBD1 (5 bases). Germline CDR1 reads KGHDR; CDR2 reads SFDVKD. Between the trimmed V and J ends, which lost 7 bases and 3 bases, there was a span of 11 bases. The CDR3 runs to 13 residues. CDR3 nucleotide sequence: TGTGCCACCAGAGACAGAGACTACACTGAAGCTTTCTTT. This codes for CATRDRDYTEAFF.

This clonotype was counted a few times. The V call is TRBV12-3 or TRBV12-4, the J call TRBJ2-5, with 11 positions matching TRBD2. With 6 bases clipped from V and 5 bases from J, the junction kept 5 bases outside the gene matches. There are 14 residues in the CDR3. CDR3 region: CASSPSGRQETQYF. The CDR3 nucleotides read TGTGCCAGCAGCCCTAGCGGGAGGCAGGAGACCCAGTACTTC.

The chain joins TRBV2 to TRBJ2-5; 12 positions match TRBD2. Germline V gene sequence: CDR1 SNHLY, CDR2 FYNNEI. CDR3 length: 13 residues. V lost 6 bases, J lost 7 bases, and 3 bases stayed unmatched. The CDR3 nucleotides are TGTGCCAGCAGCGGACTAGCGGGACCGACCCAGTACTTC. Protein: CASSGLAGPTQYF.

This clonotype appeared a few times. The chain recombines TRBV20-1 with TRBJ2-4; TRBD2 might be the D (5 bases). The CDR3 spans 14 residues. The germline V and J ends were trimmed by 6 bases and 0 bases, with 12 bases remaining between them. Germline CDR1 DFQATT, CDR2 SNEGSKA (reference sequence). CDR3 DNA: TGCAGTGCAACCGGGATCTTAGCCAAAAACATTCAGTACTTC. This sequence encodes CSATGILAKNIQYF.

This clonotype was seen a few times. This chain joins TRBV7-2 and TRBJ2-1, with D perhaps being TRBD1 or TRBD2 (5 bases each). Germline values: CDR1 SGHTA, CDR2 FQGNSA. The CDR3 is 16 residues long. V lost 6 bases and J 4 bases, leaving 19 bases between the germline ends. The CDR3: CASSPDPSGGYNEQFF. DNA of the CDR3: TGTGCCAGCAGTCCGGACCCAAGTGGGGGATACAATGAGCAGTTCTTC.

This clonotype was detected a few times. V usage is TRBV20-1 and J usage is TRBJ2-4, with D unclear. The germline V gene has CDR1 DFQATT and CDR2 SNEGSKA (reference sequence). Trimming removed 2 bases at V and 4 bases at J, with 21 bases between. The CDR3 is 17 residues long. CDR3 loop: CSARLLVGLVGKNIQYF. In nucleotides, the CDR3 is TGCAGTGCTAGACTACTCGTTGGTTTAGTGGGTAAAAACATTCAGTACTTC.

The CDR3 nucleotides are TGCGCCAGCAGGACTAGCCTCACCGGGGAGCTGTTTTTT. Translated: CASRTSLTGELFF. This chain joins TRBV5-1 and TRBJ2-2; 7 bases are a match to TRBD2. After removal of 5 bases from V and 4 bases from J, the junction contained 2 bases not matched to a gene. Germline CDR1 is SGHRS and CDR2 is YFSETQ. The CDR3 is made up of 13 amino acids.

This clonotype was counted ten times or more. This chain joins TRBV20-1 and TRBJ1-2; possibly TRBD1 for D (5 bases). The CDR3 consists of 12 residues. V lost 4 bases, J lost 7 bases, and 13 bases lay in between. CDR1 is DFQATT and CDR2 is SNEGSKA in the germline V gene (reference sequence). CDR3 nucleotides: TGCAGTGCTACCGGGACCCGGCGTGGCTACACCTTC. Translating gives CSATGTRRGYTF.

This clonotype was detected ten times or more. The chain is built from TRBV2 and TRBJ2-1, with TRBD2 matching 7 bases. V was clipped by 3 bases and J by 7 bases; unmatched bases: 15. This CDR3 region has 17 residues. From germline, CDR1 is SNHLY and CDR2 FYNNEI. The CDR3 sequence: CASSELGWREGRNEQFF. CDR3 coding DNA: TGTGCCAGCAGTGAGCTTGGTTGGAGGGAGGGCCGGAATGAGCAGTTCTTC.

The DNA of the CDR3 is TGTGCCAGCACCTTAGCGGGGGGTTCCACCGGGGAGCTGTTTTTT. Translating it yields CASTLAGGSTGELFF. The chain uses TRBV6-1 and TRBJ2-2, with TRBD2 matching over 10 bases. CDR3 length: 15 amino acids. Germline CDR1 reads MNHNS; CDR2 reads SASEGT. V lost 7 bases, J lost 4 bases, and 6 bases stayed unmatched.

This clonotype was counted ten times or more. The J gene is TRBJ1-2, the V gene TRBV12-3 or TRBV12-4, with D hard to call. This CDR3 is 13 amino acids long. Deletions cut 3 bases from V and 2 bases from J, with 7 bases between. CDR3 sequence: CASSFSRNYGYTF. Here the CDR3 DNA reads TGTGCCAGCAGTTTCTCCAGGAACTATGGCTACACCTTC.

This clonotype was recorded a few times. The gene calls are TRBV7-9 and TRBJ1-5; no clear D. With 1 base removed from V and 7 bases from J, the gap between germline ends came to 8 bases. The germline CDR1 and CDR2 sequences are SEHNR and FQNEAQ (reference sequence). The CDR3 is 13 amino acids. The CDR3 bases are TGTGCCAGCAGCTTAGAGGGTAAGCAGCCCCAGCATTTT. Translation gives CASSLEGKQPQHF.